Here is one TCR beta chain with its context. This CDR3 is built from 17 residues. Per the germline V gene, CDR1 is SGHTA and CDR2 is FQGTGA. V lost 1 base and J 0 bases, leaving 13 bases between the germline ends. This entry is derived from a study of blood T cell repertoires in COVID-19. Study-level background: Whether acute or convalescent, the COVID-19 samples came from the United States, Italy and Spain. PBMCs, B-cell-depleted T cells, or T cells were the source of the cDNA or gDNA that made up the material.

Under the authors' procedure: From reference gene primer amplification, estimates of nucleated cell counts were derived. Data came from immunoSEQ multiplex PCR; TCRdb stores just in-frame clones and leaves some out. V and J calls plus clone size are reproduced from that table; the DNA served to infer D and trimming. The data show approximately 270,000 clones, 89% seen once. This clonotype originated in a man aged 45-65 years with acute or convalescent COVID-19. This sequence joins TRBV7-3 and TRBJ1-3; D unresolved. Sequencing was done on a sample of peripheral blood. The CDR3 reads CASSLNPYRSSGNTIYF. The CDR3 bases are TGTGCCAGCAGCTTAAATCCTTACCGGAGCTCTGGAAACACCATATATTTT.